Sequencing of this TCR beta chain was carried out in a study of beta chain features in type 1 diabetes. Points from the study as a whole: Here, the possible influence of HLA type (on TCRB rearrangement) remained unresolved. Among patients with Type 1 diabetes, TCRB CDR3s were moderately but significantly shorter in every one of the four CD4+ subsets. Comparison showed that naive, central memory and Treg TCRB repertoires appeared more similar among patients than among healthy donors.

The entirety of the isolated RNA underwent reverse transcription, so expressed TCRB transcripts were sequenced. The assay was immunoSEQ multiplex PCR, and TCRdb's table has in-frame clones only and misses some. The table includes 620,000 or so clones, roughly a sixth detected once. The V and J ends lost 3 bases and 3 bases respectively, with 6 bases between them. There are 14 residues in the CDR3. From germline, CDR1 is SGHDN and CDR2 FVKESK. This clone was detected ten times or more. Antigen: not known. J is TRBJ2-6 and V is TRBV14; D unclear. The source of this sequence is a man aged 18 to 29 in good health. Material: naive CD4+ T cells from blood. CDR3 in amino acids: CASSHLGGANVLTF. The CDR3 nucleotides read TGTGCCAGCAGCCATCTGGGTGGGGCCAACGTCCTGACTTTC.